This TCR beta chain was sequenced during a study of shared clonotypes between healthy human individuals. On the study more broadly: Serving as donors were two women and three men, whose ages spanned 18 to 49. Each donor's CD4 naive and CD4 memory cells filled three plates apiece, CD8 naive two, and CD8 memory one.

Study findings and constraints: Clonotypes which were not shared had lower generation probabilities than clonotypes that all four donors shared. Exclusively blood specimens were collected; tissue repertoires likely differ.

V shed 4 bases, J shed 8 bases, and the junction held 8 bases outside the gene matches. The CDR3 is made up of 15 amino acids. The V gene's germline CDR1 is WNHNN and CDR2 SYGVQD (reference sequence). Sequenced by immunoSEQ multiplex PCR; TCRdb stores in-frame clones only, minus some. The data contain about 1.1 million clones, around three quarters of them singletons. Remarks on this clone: Its antigen is still unknown.

This sequence joins TRBV10-1 and TRBJ1-3, with 10 bases that match TRBD1. What was sequenced was memory CD4+ T cells from PBMCs. The sample's subset: CD45RA-negative fraction. The receptor comes from a man aged 18 to 30 in good health. Some clones in this sample may be carry-over from other donors' samples. The CDR3 here is CASSAGQGTGDTIYF. Here the CDR3 DNA reads TGCGCCAGCAGTGCCGGACAGGGGACAGGGGACACCATATATTTT.